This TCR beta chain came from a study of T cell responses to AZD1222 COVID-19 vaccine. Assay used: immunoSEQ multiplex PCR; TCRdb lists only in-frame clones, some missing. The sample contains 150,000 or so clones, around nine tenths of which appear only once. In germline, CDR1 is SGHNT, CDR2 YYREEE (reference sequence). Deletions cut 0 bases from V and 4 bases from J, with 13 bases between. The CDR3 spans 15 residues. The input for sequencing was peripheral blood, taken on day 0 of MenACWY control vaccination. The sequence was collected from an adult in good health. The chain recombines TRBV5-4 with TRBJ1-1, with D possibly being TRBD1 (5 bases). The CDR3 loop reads CASSLEGVAFTEAFF. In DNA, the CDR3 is TGTGCCAGCAGCTTGGAAGGGGTAGCATTCACTGAAGCTTTCTTT.